What follows are 22 T cell receptor beta chains derived from one specimen sequenced in a study of control samples from healthy donors and cancer patients. Data came from immunoSEQ multiplex PCR; TCRdb stores just in-frame clones and leaves some out. The sample records 75,000 to 95,000 clones, about 88% being singletons. The sample comprised PBMCs. The receptor set was obtained from a man aged 70 or older with lung cancer.

The rearrangement uses TRBV6-4 and TRBJ2-1, with 7 nucleotides matching TRBD1. Germline CDR1 reads MRHNA; CDR2 reads SNTAGT. V was pared by 5 bases and J by 3 bases, with 4 bases of the junction left unmatched. The CDR3 consists of 14 residues. The CDR3 is CASSRGPGYNEQFF. The CDR3 bases are TGTGCCAGCAGTAGGGGGCCTGGCTACAATGAGCAGTTCTTC.

The gene calls are TRBV5-1 and TRBJ1-3; D gene uncertain. The CDR3 has 16 amino acids. CDR1 is SGHRS and CDR2 is YFSETQ in the germline V gene. V lost 0 bases and J lost 0, with 10 bases in between. CDR3 nucleotides: TGCGCCAGCAGCTTGGCCAGCGGCAGCTCTGGAAACACCATATATTTT. Encoded protein: CASSLASGSSGNTIYF.

The chain carries TRBV5-1 and TRBJ2-7, with D unresolved. The CDR3 contains 15 residues. From germline, CDR1 is SGHRS and CDR2 YFSETQ. V dropped 0 bases and J dropped 1 base, with 11 bases sitting between them. CDR3 residues: CASSLVDVQSYEQYF. The CDR3 DNA follows: TGCGCCAGCAGCTTGGTGGATGTACAGTCCTACGAGCAGTACTTC.

This chain connects TRBV6-1 to TRBJ2-1, with 9 bases identical to TRBD2. Germline V gives CDR1 MNHNS, CDR2 SASEGT. The CDR3 covers 20 residues. The ends lost 0 bases at V and 1 base at J; junction bases unmatched: 13. CDR3 loop: CASSEARVGERGASYNEQFF. The CDR3 coding sequence is TGTGCCAGCAGTGAAGCGCGCGTCGGGGAGCGGGGGGCGTCCTACAATGAGCAGTTCTTC.

The J gene is TRBJ2-2, the V gene TRBV6-2 or TRBV6-3; D gene uncertain. The CDR3 runs to 12 residues. V lost 2 bases to trimming and J lost 6 bases, with 4 bases between them. The germline CDR1 and CDR2 sequences are MNHEY and SVGEGT. The CDR3 sequence: CASSYGAGELFF. Written as DNA, the CDR3 is TGTGCCAGCAGTTACGGTGCCGGGGAGCTGTTTTTT.

This chain connects TRBV30 to TRBJ2-2; TRBD1 or TRBD2 may be the D gene (5 bases each). In germline, CDR1 is GTSNPN, CDR2 SVGIG (reference sequence). V was trimmed by 3 bases and J by 0 bases, leaving 14 bases between them. This CDR3 comprises 16 residues. CDR3 in DNA: TGTGCCTGGAGATCGTCGGTGGGGGCGAACACCGGGGAGCTGTTTTTT. This codes for CAWRSSVGANTGELFF.

This clone was counted between two and nine times. The genes are TRBV18 and TRBJ1-4, with 10 bases identical to TRBD1. Germline lookup yields CDR1 KGHSH and CDR2 LQKENI. V gave up 3 bases and J gave up 4 bases; unmatched junction bases: 8. The CDR3 runs to 17 residues. CDR3 loop: CASSPLPGTGVNEKLFF. The CDR3 bases are TGTGCCAGCTCACCCTTACCAGGGACAGGGGTTAATGAAAAACTGTTTTTT.

The rearrangement uses TRBV5-1 and TRBJ2-5, with D perhaps given as TRBD1 or TRBD2 (5 bases each). The germline V and J ends were trimmed by 1 base and 3 bases, with 13 bases remaining between them. CDR3 size: 15 residues. Germline V CDR1 and CDR2: SGHRS, YFSETQ. CDR3 sequence reads: CASSLLGRTKETQYF. The CDR3 coding sequence is TGCGCCAGCAGCTTGCTGGGACGCACAAAAGAGACCCAGTACTTC.

The rearrangement links TRBV4-1 to TRBJ2-1; D is uncertain. The V and J ends lost 4 bases and 5 bases respectively, with 15 bases between them. Germline CDR1 reads MGHRA; CDR2 reads YSYEKL. The CDR3 has 15 amino acids. The CDR3 is CASSPDLAGDNEQFF. Written as DNA, the CDR3 is TGCGCCAGCAGCCCGGATTTGGCTGGGGACAATGAGCAGTTCTTC.

This sequence joins TRBV9 and TRBJ2-2, with D unclear. Trimming shortened V by 5 bases and J by 2 bases, and 1 base separated the two germline ends. Germline CDR1 is SGDLS and CDR2 is YYNGEE. The CDR3 has 11 residues. The CDR3: CASRNTGELFF. The CDR3 DNA follows: TGTGCCAGCAGAAACACCGGGGAGCTGTTTTTT.

The CDR3 region has the DNA TGTGCCAGCAGCCCTGGGAAACAGGGGGCGGGCGAAAAACTGTTTTTT. Translation: CASSPGKQGAGEKLFF. The gene calls are TRBV7-9 and TRBJ1-4; 9 positions agree with TRBD1. J gave up 8 bases and V 5 bases, and 12 bases lay outside the gene matches. This CDR3 contains 16 residues. Germline-derived CDR1 and CDR2 are SEHNR and FQNEAQ (reference sequence).

V usage is TRBV7-9 and J usage is TRBJ2-7; a weak D match, TRBD1 (6 bases). Germline V gene lookup returns CDR1 SEHNR and CDR2 FQNEAQ (reference sequence). Trimming removed 1 base from V and 3 bases from J, with 13 bases in between. This CDR3 has 15 amino acids. The CDR3 DNA reads as TGTGCCAGCAGCTTAGTGACAGGCCGGATCTACGAGCAGTACTTC. Its protein is CASSLVTGRIYEQYF. The full variable domain, with the rest looked up from reference TRBV7-9 and TRBJ2-7, is DTGVSQNPRHKITKRGQNVTFRCDPISEHNRLYWYRQTLGQGPEFLTYFQNEAQLEKSRLLSDRFSAERPKGSFSTLEIQRTEQGDSAMYLCASSLVTGRIYEQYFGPGTRLTVT.

This clone was detected only a few times. This chain joins TRBV15 and TRBJ1-5, with D unresolved. The CDR3 runs to 15 residues. The germline V gene encodes CDR1 LNHNV and CDR2 YYDKDF (reference sequence). Trimming took 3 bases from V and 0 from J, leaving 9 bases between them. CDR3 loop: CATSSGSGSNQPQHF. In nucleotides, the CDR3 is TGTGCCACCAGCAGTGGGTCCGGTAGCAATCAGCCCCAGCATTTT.

The rearrangement links TRBV27 to TRBJ1-1, with D possibly being TRBD1 (6 bases). Trimming cost V 6 bases and J 3 bases, with 14 bases left between them. This CDR3 is 14 amino acids long. Germline lookup yields CDR1 MNHEY and CDR2 SMNVEV (reference sequence). The CDR3 reads CASRLQGRDTEAFF. The CDR3 bases are TGTGCCAGCAGGTTACAGGGAAGGGACACTGAAGCTTTCTTT.

This chain connects TRBV5-5 to TRBJ2-7; 8 bases align to TRBD1. CDR3 length: 14 residues. Looked up from germline, CDR1 is SGHKS and CDR2 is YYEKEE (reference sequence). Losses at the gene ends were 0 bases for V and 7 bases for J; bases not matched to a gene: 6. CDR3 loop: CASSLALHRGEQYF. CDR3 nucleotides: TGTGCCAGCAGCTTGGCCCTACACAGGGGGGAGCAGTACTTC.

V usage is TRBV30 and J usage is TRBJ1-1; unclear D gene. Trimming stripped 4 bases from V and 4 bases from J, with 16 bases between. Germline V gives CDR1 GTSNPN, CDR2 SVGIG (reference sequence). The CDR3 spans 14 residues. The chain's CDR3 is CAWNLGGGSTEAFF. The CDR3 DNA reads TGTGCCTGGAACCTAGGCGGCGGGAGCACTGAAGCTTTCTTT.

This chain uses TRBV5-1 with TRBJ2-1; TRBD2 might be the D (7 bases). The CDR3 has 14 residues. CDR1 and CDR2 (germline): SGHRS, YFSETQ. V was clipped by 2 bases and J by 5 bases, with 11 bases between them. The CDR3 spells CASSFAGAHNEQFF. The CDR3 region has the DNA TGCGCCAGCAGCTTTGCGGGGGCCCACAATGAGCAGTTCTTC.

For this clone: One junction end does not reproduce the germline sequence, and a read error may be involved. V gene TRBV5-1 combines with J gene TRBJ1-1, with D tentatively TRBD1 (6 bases). Germline CDR1 is SGHRS and CDR2 is YFSETQ. The CDR3 covers 15 residues. CDR3 sequence: CASNLGWDMNTEAFF. In DNA, the CDR3 is TGCGCCAGCAACTTGGGGTGGGACATGAACACTGAAGCTTTCTTT.

The rearrangement uses TRBV12-3 or TRBV12-4 and TRBJ2-1; 7 nucleotides agree with TRBD1. With V trimmed by 7 bases and J by 9 bases, 9 bases remained unmatched. The CDR3 loop spans 13 amino acids. Here the CDR3 DNA reads TGTGCCAGCATCAAACAGGGGAAGGGTGAGCAGTTCTTC. Protein product: CASIKQGKGEQFF.

V is TRBV5-6 and J is TRBJ1-1; D possibly corresponds to TRBD1 (6 bases). V was shortened by 4 bases and J by 6 bases, with 16 bases between the two germline ends. CDR3 length equals 14 residues. Germline-derived CDR1 and CDR2 are SGHDT and YYEEEE. CDR3 nucleotides: TGTGCCAGCAGCCTGACAGGTCTGTTCGCTGAAGCTTTCTTT. Translated: CASSLTGLFAEAFF.

In nucleotides, the CDR3 is TGTGCCAGCAGCCAAGATGCCCGAGGGGAGGGCACCATATATTTT. It yields the protein CASSQDARGEGTIYF. The chain couples TRBV14 to TRBJ1-3; D is perhaps TRBD1 (5 bases). Deletions cut 0 bases from V and 9 bases from J, with 15 bases between. Germline V CDR1 and CDR2: SGHDN, FVKESK. This CDR3 is 15 amino acids long. Full variable domain (outside the CDR3, taken from reference TRBV14 and TRBJ1-3): EAGVTQFPSHSVIEKGQTVTLRCDPISGHDNLYWYRRVMGKEIKFLLHFVKESKQDESGMPNNRFLAERTGGTYSTLKVQPAELEDSGVYFCASSQDARGEGTIYFGEGSWLTVV.

The rearrangement uses TRBV5-6 and TRBJ2-1, with TRBD1 as a possible D gene (5 bases). Germline lookup yields CDR1 SGHDT and CDR2 YYEEEE. This CDR3 spans 18 amino acids. Trimming left V 1 base short and J 0 bases short, with 17 bases between. The CDR3: CASSLIFLGASSYNEQFF. The CDR3 coding sequence is TGTGCCAGCAGCTTGATCTTTTTAGGGGCGAGCTCCTACAATGAGCAGTTCTTC.